This T cell receptor (beta chain) came from a study of blood T cells in healthy people across ages. The V gene's germline CDR1 is SGHRS and CDR2 YFSETQ. CDR3 length: 14 residues. Trimming at V came to 4 bases and at J to 4 bases, leaving 6 bases not matched to a gene. With respect to this clonotype: Its antigen is unknown.

A sample-barcoded 5' primer and a J-beta primer mix were used in a second PCR of roughly 6 to 11 cycles. A template-switch adaptor containing 12 random nucleotides labeled each cDNA molecule. TCRdb passed the 5' RACE reads through MiXCR, listing each CDR3 protein once. In the table there are around 990,000 distinct CDR3 sequences, about two fifths of which are singletons. Points from the study as a whole: The long-lived group displayed more naive CD4+ cells, plus higher diversity, than the aged donors did.

J is TRBJ1-2 and V is TRBV5-1; 8 nucleotides agree with TRBD1. This sequence was found in a man younger than 30 in good health. The sample comprised blood. Here the CDR3 DNA reads TGCGCCAGCAGCGTGAGACAGGGGACCTATGGCTACACCTTC. It encodes CASSVRQGTYGYTF.